A selection of T cell receptor beta chains follows, all from one sample in a study of Graves' ophthalmopathy and Graves' hyperthyroidism. TCRdb fed the multiplex PCR reads into MiXCR, producing one record per CDR3 protein. This table has some 350,000 distinct CDR3 sequences, about 18% appearing once. Sequencing was carried out using peripheral blood. These receptors came from an adult woman with stable Graves' hyperthyroidism. Both conserved end residues are part of each CDR3. A D gene is named only where the DNA matches it firmly. Clone size is not always given. Where it is, it says once, few, many or a class for expanded clones.

v_call	d_call	j_call	clone_size	cdr3_nt	cdr3_aa
TRBV28	TRBD1	TRBJ2-7	many	TGTGCCAGCAGTTACAGGGGGTGGCAGTACTTC	CASSYRGWQYF
TRBV6-1	TRBD1	TRBJ2-7	many	TGTGCCAGCACTACAGGGGGCACCTACGAGCAGTACTTC	CASTTGGTYEQYF
TRBV4-1	TRBD2	TRBJ2-7	NA	TGCGCCAGCAGCAGCCAGGCAGCGCGGGAGGCCTACGAGCAGTACTTC	CASSSQAAREAYEQYF
TRBV4-1	NA	TRBJ2-7	few	TGCGCCAGCAGCCAAGTGGAGGGGTCCTACGAGCAGTACTTC	CASSQVEGSYEQYF
TRBV27	NA	TRBJ1-1	many	TGTGCCAGCAGCCCGACCTGGTCCTCGTTGAACACTGAAGCTTTCTTT	CASSPTWSSLNTEAFF
TRBV6-1	TRBD2	TRBJ2-2	NA	TGTGCCAGCAGCCAAAGCGGGAGGAACACCGGGGAGCTGTTTTTT	CASSQSGRNTGELFF
TRBV5-1	TRBD1	TRBJ1-1	many	TGCGCCAGCAGCCCGGGACAGGGGGGTCTATCAGCTTTCTTT	CASSPGQGGLSAFF
TRBV10-3	TRBD1	TRBJ2-4	many	TGTGCCATCAGTGAGGGCCCGGGACAGGGTGGCAACATTCAGTACTTC	CAISEGPGQGGNIQYF
TRBV28	TRBD2	TRBJ2-5	many	TGTGCCAGCACTCCACGGCCGGGACTAGCGGGACAAGAGACCCAGTACTTC	CASTPRPGLAGQETQYF
TRBV4-2	NA	TRBJ1-1	many	TGTGCCAGCAGCCAAGTCCCTCGTCCTGAAGCTTTCTTT	CASSQVPRPEAFF
TRBV12-3/TRBV12-4	NA	TRBJ2-1	few	TGTGCCAGCAGTCAAAGCTCCTACAATGAGCAGTTCTTC	CASSQSSYNEQFF
TRBV29-1	NA	TRBJ2-7	many	TGCAGCGTTGAAGATCGGGAGGTGACAGGGGCGAAATACGAGCAGTACTTC	CSVEDREVTGAKYEQYF
TRBV7-9	NA	TRBJ2-5	many	TGTGCCAGCAGCTTACCGGGAGTGACACAAGAGACCCAGTACTTC	CASSLPGVTQETQYF
TRBV30	NA	TRBJ2-7	NA	TGTGCCTGGGCCGACCTGGGGATCAACGATCAGTACTTC	CAWADLGINDQYF
TRBV6-8	NA	TRBJ2-7	many	TGTGCCAGCAGATCTAGGCGGAGGGGAATCTACGAGCAGTACTTC	CASRSRRRGIYEQYF
TRBV5-4	NA	TRBJ2-5	many	TGCGCCACCACACAGGGGAGGGACAAAGAGACCCAGTACTTC	CATTQGRDKETQYF
TRBV12-5	NA	TRBJ1-1	many	TGTGCTAGTTCAGGGGTTGCTGAAGCTTTCTTT	CASSGVAEAFF
TRBV6-5	TRBD2	TRBJ2-5	NA	TGTGCCAGCAGTTACTCGCGGCGGGGGGTCCAAGAGACCCAGTACTTC	CASSYSRRGVQETQYF
TRBV14	NA	TRBJ1-2	many	TGTGCCAGCAGCCCTCAGGCTTACTATGGCTACACCTTC	CASSPQAYYGYTF
TRBV24-1	TRBD1	TRBJ1-1	many	TGTGCCACTGGGGGGACAGGGGATGAAGCTTTCTTT	CATGGTGDEAFF
TRBV18	NA	TRBJ1-1	many	TGTGCCAGCTCACCCGCTAACACGAACACTGAAGCTTTCTTT	CASSPANTNTEAFF
TRBV6-5	NA	TRBJ2-7	NA	TGTGCCAGCAGCCTTACTAGTAACGAGCAGTACTTC	CASSLTSNEQYF
TRBV28	TRBD2	TRBJ2-7	NA	TGTGCCACCAAAAGGACTAGCGGGTCCTACGAGCAGTACTTC	CATKRTSGSYEQYF
TRBV30	TRBD1	TRBJ1-5	NA	TGTGCCTTTTCATACAGGGGAAATCAGCCCCAGCATTTT	CAFSYRGNQPQHF
TRBV11-2	NA	TRBJ2-5	NA	TGTGCCAGCAGCCCCCCGGGGAGTGGGGAGACCCAGTACTTC	CASSPPGSGETQYF
TRBV6-2/TRBV6-3	TRBD1	TRBJ2-4	NA	TGTGCCAGCAGTCCGCCGGGACAGGTAAACATTCAGTACTTC	CASSPPGQVNIQYF
TRBV4-1	NA	TRBJ2-5	many	TGCGCCAGCAGCCAAGCTCAGGGGCGGGAGACCCAGTACTTC	CASSQAQGRETQYF
TRBV6-5	TRBD1	TRBJ2-7	NA	TGTGCGCTAGCGGTTAGGGGACAGGGAGGCTACGAGCAGTACTTC	CALAVRGQGGYEQYF
TRBV29-1	NA	TRBJ1-1	many	TGCAGCTCACCCGCTGTCGGAAACACTGAAGCTTTCTTT	CSSPAVGNTEAFF
TRBV15	NA	TRBJ1-1	many	TGTGCCACCAGCTTAAGACAGCTATCTGAAGCTTTCTTT	CATSLRQLSEAFF
TRBV12-3/TRBV12-4	NA	TRBJ1-5	many	TGTGCCAGCAGTTTTCAGGCCGAAAATCAGCCCCAGCATTTT	CASSFQAENQPQHF
TRBV11-2	NA	TRBJ2-2	many	TGTGCCAGCAGCTTTTATCGGGGGAGGAACACCGGGGAGCTGTTTTTT	CASSFYRGRNTGELFF
TRBV5-1	NA	TRBJ2-2	few	TGCGCCAGCAGCTTGAGCGGGACATCCACGAACACCGGGGAGCTGTTTTTT	CASSLSGTSTNTGELFF
TRBV27	NA	TRBJ2-7	many	TGTGCCAGCAGTTTCGTTAGCGGAGGGGGCTACGAGCAGTACTTC	CASSFVSGGGYEQYF
TRBV10-2	NA	TRBJ2-4	many	TGCGCCAGCAGTGAGTCGAGAGGCATTCAGTACTTC	CASSESRGIQYF
TRBV20-1	NA	TRBJ2-4	NA	TGCAGTGCTAGAGATCGCCTAGGGTACATTCAGTACTTC	CSARDRLGYIQYF
TRBV20-1	NA	TRBJ2-7	many	TGCAGTGCTACCGGGACAACCGCCCCCTCCTACGAGCAGTACTTC	CSATGTTAPSYEQYF
TRBV20-1	TRBD1	TRBJ1-2	NA	TGCAGTGCGAGGGGACAGAACTATGGCTACACCTTC	CSARGQNYGYTF
TRBV10-3	NA	TRBJ2-7	many	TGTGCCACCCGCTTTGGTCCTAGCTCTTACGAGCAGTACTTC	CATRFGPSSYEQYF
TRBV12-3/TRBV12-4	NA	TRBJ2-7	many	TGTGCCAGCAGTCCCGGGCTAGCGTGGGAGCAGTACTTC	CASSPGLAWEQYF
TRBV2	NA	TRBJ2-7	many	TGTGCCAGCACTCGACAGTCCTACGAGCAGTACTTC	CASTRQSYEQYF
TRBV28	TRBD1	TRBJ1-1	NA	TGTGCCAGCAGTTTATATGGAGGGGGCGAGGATGAAGCTTTCTTT	CASSLYGGGEDEAFF
TRBV27	NA	TRBJ2-7	many	TGTGCCAGCACCAACGACGTACCGCCCTACGAGCAGTACTTC	CASTNDVPPYEQYF
TRBV20-1	NA	TRBJ2-7	NA	TGCAGTGCTAGAATGTTCAGGGTCGACGAGCAGTACTTC	CSARMFRVDEQYF
TRBV28	NA	TRBJ2-5	many	TGTGCCAGCAGTCGAGGTACAGGGATCAATCTTCCCCAAGAGACCCAGTACTTC	CASSRGTGINLPQETQYF
TRBV7-2	NA	TRBJ2-7	many	TGTGCCAGCAGCCCGTCGAGGGGGACCTACGAGCAGTACTTC	CASSPSRGTYEQYF
TRBV20-1	TRBD1	TRBJ1-6	many	TGCAGTGCTTTGGGACAGGTTGGACCCCTCCACTTT	CSALGQVGPLHF
TRBV27	NA	TRBJ2-7	few	TGTGCCAGCAGTTTATATCGCCTATCCGGGGAGCAGTACTTC	CASSLYRLSGEQYF